Listed below are T cell receptor beta chains from one sample, sequenced in a study of molecular identifiers for immune sequencing clone quantification. MiXCR was run by TCRdb on the PCR reads, yielding one entry per CDR3 protein. The sample comprises under 600,000 distinct CDR3 sequences, about 21% of which are singletons, and 0.7% to 0.95% rests with the top ten. The material sequenced was naive CD8+ T cells from blood, with Jurkat cell RNA spiked in. The origin of the receptors is a human donor in good health. Some libraries in this study had Jurkat cell RNA spiked in. Each CDR3 is given with its conserved first and last residue. D genes are given only for firm matches. Clone size is stated in some rows and not others, as once, few, many or a class when expanded.

cdr3_length: 12
clone_size: few
d_call: NA
v_call: TRBV7-9
j_call: TRBJ1-2
cdr3_nt: TGTGCCTCCTATCCTGAGGGCTATGGCTACACCTTC
cdr3_aa: CASYPEGYGYTF

cdr3_length: 16
clone_size: few
d_call: TRBD2
v_call: TRBV4-3
j_call: TRBJ2-7
cdr3_nt: TGCGCCAGCAGCCAAGATGGAACGGCGGGGGACTACGAGCAGTACTTC
cdr3_aa: CASSQDGTAGDYEQYF

cdr3_length: 14
clone_size: few
d_call: NA
v_call: TRBV4-3
j_call: TRBJ1-2
cdr3_nt: TGCGCCAGCAGCCCCGGCCGAGGCTCATATGGCTACACCTTC
cdr3_aa: CASSPGRGSYGYTF

cdr3_length: 16
clone_size: few
d_call: TRBD2
v_call: TRBV7-9
j_call: TRBJ2-7
cdr3_nt: TGTGCCAGCAGTTCCCCTGGGCGGGAGGGGCCCTACGAGCAGTACTTC
cdr3_aa: CASSSPGREGPYEQYF

cdr3_length: 13
clone_size: few
d_call: NA
v_call: TRBV7-9
j_call: TRBJ1-2
cdr3_nt: TGTGCCAGCAGCTTTAACGCAGTCTATGGCTACACCTTC
cdr3_aa: CASSFNAVYGYTF

cdr3_length: 18
clone_size: many
d_call: NA
v_call: TRBV6-5
j_call: TRBJ2-7
cdr3_nt: TGTGCCAGCAGTTACGAATCCCCAACAGGCGACCGCTCCTACGAGCAGTACTTC
cdr3_aa: CASSYESPTGDRSYEQYF

cdr3_length: 17
clone_size: NA
d_call: TRBD1
v_call: TRBV7-9
j_call: TRBJ2-3
cdr3_nt: TGTGCCAGCAGCCCCAGACAGGGGGAGATAGTCACAGATACGCAGTATTTT
cdr3_aa: CASSPRQGEIVTDTQYF

cdr3_length: 15
clone_size: few
d_call: TRBD1
v_call: TRBV5-1
j_call: TRBJ1-6
cdr3_nt: TGCGCCAGCAGCTTGGGTTCGACAGGGGAATCACCCCTCCACTTT
cdr3_aa: CASSLGSTGESPLHF

cdr3_length: 15
clone_size: many
d_call: NA
v_call: TRBV28
j_call: TRBJ1-1
cdr3_nt: TGTGCCAGCAGTTTATACGGGGGCGCGGGTACTGAAGCTTTCTTT
cdr3_aa: CASSLYGGAGTEAFF

cdr3_length: 15
clone_size: NA
d_call: TRBD2
v_call: TRBV7-7
j_call: TRBJ2-5
cdr3_nt: TGTGCCAGCAGCTACGCTGCTAGCGGGGAAGAGACCCAGTACTTC
cdr3_aa: CASSYAASGEETQYF

cdr3_length: 16
clone_size: few
d_call: TRBD2
v_call: TRBV7-9
j_call: TRBJ2-3
cdr3_nt: TGTGCCAGCAGCCCGATAGCGGGGGGCAAGACAGATACGCAGTATTTT
cdr3_aa: CASSPIAGGKTDTQYF

cdr3_length: 14
clone_size: few
d_call: NA
v_call: TRBV7-9
j_call: TRBJ2-7
cdr3_nt: TGTGCCAGCAGCTTTACAGAGGAAGTCTACGAGCAGTACTTC
cdr3_aa: CASSFTEEVYEQYF

cdr3_length: 14
clone_size: few
d_call: NA
v_call: TRBV25-1
j_call: TRBJ2-5
cdr3_nt: TGTGCCAGCAGTGAATTAAGCGGCGGGGAGACCCAGTACTTC
cdr3_aa: CASSELSGGETQYF

cdr3_length: 14
clone_size: few
d_call: NA
v_call: TRBV3-1
j_call: TRBJ1-2
cdr3_nt: TGTGCCAGCAGCCATCCAGGGTCAGGCTATGGCTACACCTTC
cdr3_aa: CASSHPGSGYGYTF

cdr3_length: 13
clone_size: many
d_call: NA
v_call: TRBV7-6
j_call: TRBJ2-7
cdr3_nt: TGTGCCAGCAGCCCCGGAGGAGTCTACGAGCAGTACTTC
cdr3_aa: CASSPGGVYEQYF

cdr3_length: 13
clone_size: few
d_call: NA
v_call: TRBV27
j_call: TRBJ1-1
cdr3_nt: TGTGCCAGCAGTTTAATTCAGGGGAGGAAAACTTTCTTT
cdr3_aa: CASSLIQGRKTFF

cdr3_length: 13
clone_size: NA
d_call: NA
v_call: TRBV24-1
j_call: TRBJ2-2
cdr3_nt: TGTGCCACCAATGATTGGGGGACCGGGGAGCTGTTTTTT
cdr3_aa: CATNDWGTGELFF

cdr3_length: 15
clone_size: many
d_call: NA
v_call: TRBV28
j_call: TRBJ2-5
cdr3_nt: TGTGCCAGCAGTTTCCGGGGCCTCTCCCAAGAGACCCAGTACTTC
cdr3_aa: CASSFRGLSQETQYF

cdr3_length: 15
clone_size: few
d_call: NA
v_call: TRBV7-6
j_call: TRBJ1-2
cdr3_nt: TGTGCCAGCAGCCCCGAGGCAGGGGCCTTGGATGGCTACACCTTC
cdr3_aa: CASSPEAGALDGYTF

cdr3_length: 11
clone_size: few
d_call: NA
v_call: TRBV4-2
j_call: TRBJ1-2
cdr3_nt: TGTGCCAGCAGCCAACACTATGGCTACACCTTC
cdr3_aa: CASSQHYGYTF

cdr3_length: 15
clone_size: NA
d_call: NA
v_call: TRBV5-1
j_call: TRBJ2-3
cdr3_nt: TGCGCCAGCAGCTTGGAGGCCCCAAGCACAGATACGCAGTATTTT
cdr3_aa: CASSLEAPSTDTQYF

cdr3_length: 14
clone_size: NA
d_call: NA
v_call: TRBV12-3/TRBV12-4
j_call: TRBJ2-3
cdr3_nt: TGTGCCACTCAGGATCCAGAGCACACAGATACGCAGTATTTT
cdr3_aa: CATQDPEHTDTQYF

cdr3_length: 15
clone_size: many
d_call: NA
v_call: TRBV11-2
j_call: TRBJ2-3
cdr3_nt: TGTGCCAGCGCTTCCGGGACCACTAGCACAGATACGCAGTATTTT
cdr3_aa: CASASGTTSTDTQYF

cdr3_length: 15
clone_size: NA
d_call: NA
v_call: TRBV29-1
j_call: TRBJ2-3
cdr3_nt: TGCAGCGTTACCTCAGGGGATTGGGGCACAGATACGCAGTATTTT
cdr3_aa: CSVTSGDWGTDTQYF

cdr3_length: 14
clone_size: few
d_call: TRBD2
v_call: TRBV27
j_call: TRBJ2-7
cdr3_nt: TGTGCCAGCACCCTCCTAGCGGGCTTCGGGGAGCAGTACTTC
cdr3_aa: CASTLLAGFGEQYF

cdr3_length: 17
clone_size: few
d_call: NA
v_call: TRBV12-3/TRBV12-4
j_call: TRBJ2-1
cdr3_nt: TGTGCCAGCAGTTCAGGGAATCTAGCGCGATCGTACAATGAGCAGTTCTTC
cdr3_aa: CASSSGNLARSYNEQFF

cdr3_length: 19
clone_size: few
d_call: NA
v_call: TRBV29-1
j_call: TRBJ2-3
cdr3_nt: TGCAGCGTTGAATGGGGAGGTTCAGGCTTCGATCCCTCTCCAGATACGCAGTATTTT
cdr3_aa: CSVEWGGSGFDPSPDTQYF

cdr3_length: 13
clone_size: many
d_call: NA
v_call: TRBV29-1
j_call: TRBJ2-2
cdr3_nt: TGCAGCGTTGACGGGCTCAACACCGGGGAGCTGTTTTTT
cdr3_aa: CSVDGLNTGELFF

cdr3_length: 14
clone_size: many
d_call: NA
v_call: TRBV27
j_call: TRBJ2-7
cdr3_nt: TGTGCCAGCAGTTTATTTTACGGGGCCCACGAGCAGTACTTC
cdr3_aa: CASSLFYGAHEQYF